This T cell receptor beta chain was observed in a study of identical twins. Study-wide results and caveats: Memory repertoires showed no such pattern, whereas abundant cord blood beta clonotypes carried fewer insertions.

Concerning this clonotype: Antigen specificity is unknown.

Unmatched junction bases numbered 6, after V lost 8 bases and J lost 3 bases. CDR3 length equals 16 residues. From germline, CDR1 is SNHLY and CDR2 FYNNEI. TCRdb processed the 5' RACE reads anew with MiXCR; each CDR3 protein has one entry. This sample has about 190,000 distinct CDR3 sequences; approximately 15% occur once, and the top ten carry 35% to 45%. These same records also appear under a second study, on T cells expressing NK-cell markers. That source notes: Of eight sequenced donors, seven were HCMV-seropositive and one HCMV-seronegative. Uncertainty persisted over the HCMV specificity of expanded NKG2C+ T cell clones.

V usage is TRBV2 and J usage is TRBJ2-1, with 14 nucleotides matching TRBD2. The source material was CD8+ T cells sorted from blood. This sequence was found in a young woman in good health. As DNA, the CDR3 is TGTGCCAGCTGCGGGACTAGCGGGGGAGGCTACAATGAGCAGTTCTTC. As protein: CASCGTSGGGYNEQFF.